This TCR beta chain came from a study of OX40 agonist ivuxolimab in advanced cancers. Study background: Dose-escalation subjects each had hepatocellular carcinoma, melanoma, renal cell or head and neck cancer. Antecedent anti-PD-1, anti-PD-L1 or anti-CTLA-4 therapy was permissible, with 40% having received some.

Libraries were prepared by immunoSEQ multiplex PCR; TCRdb keeps only in-frame clonotypes and omits some of them. The sample gives roughly 97,000 clones, approximately 90% of which show up once; 0.79% is in the top ten. With baseline, cycle 4 day 1, and cycle 7 day 1 as timepoints, blood was sampled. Germline V gene lookup returns CDR1 MDHEN and CDR2 SYDVKM. V was shortened by 6 bases and J by 1 base, with 3 bases between the two germline ends. This CDR3 region has 12 residues. This clone was seen only a few times. The chain couples TRBV28 to TRBJ2-2; D remains ambiguous. The sample was CD4+ or CD8+ T cells sorted from blood, taken in a trial of the OX40 agonist ivuxolimab. The TCR was taken from an adult with an advanced solid tumor such as melanoma, head and neck, liver or kidney cancer. DNA of the CDR3: TGTGCCAGCAGCCTGAACACCGGGGAGCTGTTTTTT. This translates into CASSLNTGELFF.